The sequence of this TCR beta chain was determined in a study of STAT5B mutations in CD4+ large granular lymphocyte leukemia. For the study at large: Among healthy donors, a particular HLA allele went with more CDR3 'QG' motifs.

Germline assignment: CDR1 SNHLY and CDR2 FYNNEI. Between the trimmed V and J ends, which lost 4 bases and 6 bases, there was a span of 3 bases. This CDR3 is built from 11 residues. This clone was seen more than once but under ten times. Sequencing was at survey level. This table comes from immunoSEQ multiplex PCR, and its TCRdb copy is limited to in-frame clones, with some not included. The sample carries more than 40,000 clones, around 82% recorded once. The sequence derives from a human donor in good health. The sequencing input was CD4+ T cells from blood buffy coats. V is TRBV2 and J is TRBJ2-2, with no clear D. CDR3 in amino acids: CASSAPGELFF. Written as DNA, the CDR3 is TGTGCCAGCAGTGCCCCCGGGGAGCTGTTTTTT.